The T cell receptor (beta chain) under discussion was sequenced for a study of molecular identifiers for immune sequencing clone quantification. Looked up from germline, CDR1 is GTSNPN and CDR2 is SVGIG (reference sequence). This CDR3 has 14 residues. The ends were cut back, 4 bases at V and 6 bases at J, with 17 bases in the middle. On this clonotype itself: Its antigen is not identified.

Sorting captured naive CD8 T cells as CD8+CD4-CCR7+CD45RA+. Overall study findings and caveats: Effector cells had over 99% of their molecules in clones above 20 RNA copies, while naive cells had under 1%.

Both previously described methods and listed TCR primers were employed to make bulk TCR libraries. TCRdb fed the PCR reads into MiXCR, producing one record per CDR3 protein. The sample contains over 550,000 distinct CDR3 sequences, about 25% of which appear only once. Sequenced input: naive CD8+ T cells from blood, with Jurkat cell RNA spiked in. Documented subset: FACS-sorted CD8+CD4-CCR7+CD45RA+ naive T cells. This chain joins TRBV30 and TRBJ2-3; a weak D match, TRBD1 (6 bases). The clonotype comes from a human donor in good health. Some libraries in this study had Jurkat cell RNA spiked in. The CDR3 reads CAWNLGGVLDTQYF. The CDR3 DNA reads TGTGCCTGGAATCTAGGGGGAGTTCTGGATACGCAGTATTTT.